This TCR beta chain originates from a study of early T cells in non-severe SARS-CoV-2 infection. Study overall: Bulk RNA isolated from unsorted whole blood underwent sequencing; chains were not paired.

The CDR3 is made up of 16 amino acids. Trimming at V came to 6 bases and at J to 1 base, leaving 5 bases not matched to a gene. In germline, CDR1 is KGHSH, CDR2 LQKENI. The TCR library protocol attached unique molecular identifiers to the individual cDNA molecules. TCRdb called the 5' RACE reads again in MiXCR, with one record for every CDR3 protein. The data show roughly 100,000 distinct CDR3 sequences, with 11% to 15% seen just once and roughly 6.5% held by the top ten. The sample comprised whole blood. This TCR was sampled from an adult who was a healthcare worker with PCR-confirmed SARS-CoV-2 infection or an uninfected control (not recorded which). V usage is TRBV18 and J usage is TRBJ2-7; 14 bases line up with TRBD2. For the CDR3, the DNA is TGTGCCAGCTCGCCAGGACTAGCGGGGGGATCCTACGAGCAGTACTTC. It specifies CASSPGLAGGSYEQYF. The full variable domain, in which reference TRBV18 and TRBJ2-7 provide the parts outside the CDR3, is NAGVMQNPRHLVRRRGQEARLRCSPMKGHSHVYWYRQLPEEGLKFMVYLQKENIIDESGMPKERFSAEFPKEGPSILRIQQVVRGDSAAYFCASSPGLAGGSYEQYFGPGTRLTVT.